This entry lists 20 T cell receptor beta chains sequenced from one sample in a study of T cell responses to AZD1222 COVID-19 vaccine. Sequenced by immunoSEQ multiplex PCR; TCRdb stores in-frame clones only, minus some. The sample shows roughly 81,000 clones, 75% to 90% of them seen only once. The source was peripheral blood, collected on day 0 of AZD1222 vaccination. The receptors stem from an adult in good health.

This chain links TRBV18 with TRBJ1-2, with D possibly TRBD1 on 5 matching bases. Trimming shortened V by 5 bases and J by 4 bases, and 20 bases separated the two germline ends. The CDR3 runs 16 residues. Germline CDR1 and CDR2: KGHSH and LQKENI. CDR3 sequence: CASSTSPLTVTYGYTF. The DNA for the CDR3 is TGTGCCAGCTCAACATCTCCCTTGACAGTAACCTATGGCTACACCTTC.

This clone was detected only a few times. The V gene is TRBV28, the J gene TRBJ1-5; possibly TRBD1 for D (5 bases). V gave up 4 bases and J gave up 4 bases, with 11 bases separating them. Germline V gene data show CDR1 as MDHEN and CDR2 as SYDVKM. The CDR3 is 14 residues long. DNA for the CDR3: TGTGCCAGCAGTTGGGGGACCGTTAATCAGCCCCAGCATTTT. Residues: CASSWGTVNQPQHF.

This clone has just one count. V and J are TRBV24-1 and TRBJ1-6; possibly TRBD1 for D (6 bases). There are 16 residues in the CDR3. V lost 1 base and J 10 bases, leaving 16 bases between the germline ends. Germline lookup yields CDR1 KGHDR and CDR2 SFDVKD. The CDR3: CATSDFGGDKRSPLHF. In nucleotides, the CDR3 is TGTGCCACCAGTGATTTCGGGGGGGACAAGAGGTCACCCCTCCACTTT.

The chain carries TRBV6-7 and TRBJ1-3; a possible D gene is TRBD1 (5 bases). TRBV6-7 is an ORF; its function is uncertain. The V end lost 5 bases, the J end lost 0 bases, and 11 bases lay between the germline ends. The CDR3 is made up of 15 amino acids. The CDR3 loop reads CASSTGTSSGNTIYF. CDR3 nucleotides: TGTGCCAGCAGTACCGGGACGAGCTCTGGAAACACCATATATTTT.

The chain uses TRBV5-5 and TRBJ1-2; no clear D. Deletions cut 3 bases from V and 0 bases from J, with 9 bases between. The germline V gene has CDR1 SGHKS and CDR2 YYEKEE (reference sequence). CDR3 length equals 14 residues. In DNA form, the CDR3 reads TGTGCCAGCAGCTGGGCCGCACCTAACTATGGCTACACCTTC. Protein sequence: CASSWAAPNYGYTF.

The V gene is TRBV4-2, the J gene TRBJ1-4; possible D gene TRBD1, 6 bases. From germline, CDR1 is LGHNA and CDR2 YNFKEQ. This CDR3 spans 16 amino acids. V shed 8 bases and J shed 6 bases, with 22 bases lying between them. The CDR3 DNA follows: TGTGCCAGCTCTGGGATGACAGGCGGGCTATATGAAAAACTGTTTTTT. It is translated as CASSGMTGGLYEKLFF.

The chain uses TRBV3-1 (or the pseudogene TRBV3-2) and TRBJ1-5; 9 nucleotides match TRBD1. The V gene end was trimmed by 0 bases and the J gene end by 4 bases; junction bases not matched to a gene: 7. The CDR3 contains 17 residues. CDR1 and CDR2 from the germline V gene are LGHDT and YNNKEL (reference sequence). The CDR3 protein is CASSQDLTGGWNQPQHF. CDR3 nucleotides: TGTGCCAGCAGCCAAGATCTGACAGGGGGTTGGAATCAGCCCCAGCATTTT.

This chain connects TRBV19 to TRBJ2-7; maybe TRBD1 (6 bases). This CDR3 has 15 residues. The germline V gene encodes CDR1 LNHDA and CDR2 SQIVND (reference sequence). V lost 0 bases to trimming and J lost 2 bases, with 11 bases between them. For the CDR3, the DNA is TGTGCCAGTAGTATAGACACCCCAGGGGCCTACGAGCAGTACTTC. This gives the protein CASSIDTPGAYEQYF.

This clone was found a few times. V gene TRBV3-1 (or the pseudogene TRBV3-2) combines with J gene TRBJ1-1; TRBD1 aligns across 10 bases. This CDR3 is built from 14 residues. The ends lost 4 bases at V and 5 bases at J; junction bases unmatched: 4. Germline values: CDR1 LGHDT, CDR2 YNNKEL (reference sequence). In nucleotides, the CDR3 is TGTGCCAGCAGCCCGGGACAGGGGTCTACTGAAGCTTTCTTT. This codes for CASSPGQGSTEAFF.

This chain joins TRBV2 and TRBJ2-4, with D possibly being TRBD1 or TRBD2 (6 bases each). The CDR3 contains 14 residues. V was trimmed by 11 bases and J by 0 bases, leaving 14 bases between them. The germline V gene has CDR1 SNHLY and CDR2 FYNNEI. As DNA, the CDR3 is TGTGCCGTAAGGGGGGTTGTAGCCAAAAACATTCAGTACTTC. Protein product: CAVRGVVAKNIQYF. The complete variable domain, with remaining parts taken from reference TRBV2 and TRBJ2-4, reads EPEVTQTPSHQVTQMGQEVILRCVPISNHLYFYWYRQILGQKVEFLVSFYNNEISEKSEIFDDQFSVERPDGSNFTLKIRSTKLEDSAMYFCAVRGVVAKNIQYFGAGTRLSVL.

This clone was found a few times. This chain connects TRBV2 to TRBJ2-7; D is uncertain. CDR3 size: 17 residues. Germline V gene sequence: CDR1 SNHLY, CDR2 FYNNEI. Deletions cut 6 bases from V and 2 bases from J, with 23 bases between. The CDR3 region has the DNA TGTGCCAGCAGCGTAACCTTCTCATCGACACGACCCTACGAGCAGTACTTC. It specifies CASSVTFSSTRPYEQYF.

This chain connects TRBV11-2 to TRBJ2-2, with TRBD2 identical over 7 bases. Germline V gene lookup returns CDR1 SGHAT and CDR2 FQNNGV. Germline trimming cut 1 base from V and 4 bases from J; bases unmatched to any gene: 0. The CDR3 sequence is 14 residues long. The CDR3 region is CASSLGTSTGELFF. As DNA, the CDR3 is TGTGCCAGCAGCTTAGGGACTAGCACCGGGGAGCTGTTTTTT.

The V gene is TRBV3-1 (or the pseudogene TRBV3-2), the J gene TRBJ1-5; no reliable D call. CDR3 length equals 13 residues. The V gene lost 8 bases and the J gene lost 6 bases, with 14 bases spanning the gap. Germline-derived CDR1 and CDR2 are LGHDT and YNNKEL (reference sequence). The CDR3 loop reads CASSLLGPQPQHF. Here the CDR3 DNA reads TGTGCCAGCTCGCTGTTAGGGCCTCAGCCCCAGCATTTT.

This rearrangement joins TRBV15 to TRBJ1-4, with D perhaps TRBD1 (5 bases). Trimming took 5 bases from V and 7 from J, leaving 14 bases between them. The CDR3 has 14 amino acids. Per the germline V gene, CDR1 is LNHNV and CDR2 is YYDKDF (reference sequence). CDR3 nucleotide sequence: TGTGCCACCAGCCGAGGGGCCCTTGTTGAAAAACTGTTTTTT. Translating it yields CATSRGALVEKLFF.

The CDR3 region is CATIDRNTGELFF. CDR3 in DNA: TGTGCCACCATCGACAGGAACACCGGGGAGCTGTTTTTT. The chain employs TRBV28 and TRBJ2-2, with a weak D call TRBD1 (5 bases). CDR1 and CDR2 from the germline V gene are MDHEN and SYDVKM. CDR3 length equals 13 residues. Trimming took off 10 bases at V and 1 base at J, with 10 bases between the two ends.

V usage is TRBV7-9 and J usage is TRBJ2-1; D gene ambiguous. The V gene's germline CDR1 is SEHNR and CDR2 FQNEAQ (reference sequence). The V and J ends lost 2 bases and 8 bases respectively, with 7 bases between them. This CDR3 has 12 residues. CDR3 nucleotides: TGTGCCAGCAGCTTAATATCCGATGAGCAGTTCTTC. Protein product: CASSLISDEQFF.

The genes are TRBV14 and TRBJ2-7; a possible D gene is TRBD1 (5 bases). CDR1 and CDR2 from the germline V gene are SGHDN and FVKESK. V gave up 0 bases and J gave up 5 bases, with 14 bases separating them. The CDR3 length is 15 residues. This chain's CDR3 is CASSQDHQGLDEQYF. CDR3 in DNA: TGTGCCAGCAGCCAAGACCACCAGGGTCTGGACGAGCAGTACTTC. Combining the CDR3 with reference TRBV14 and TRBJ2-7 gives the whole variable domain EAGVTQFPSHSVIEKGQTVTLRCDPISGHDNLYWYRRVMGKEIKFLLHFVKESKQDESGMPNNRFLAERTGGTYSTLKVQPAELEDSGVYFCASSQDHQGLDEQYFGPGTRLTVT.

The chain couples TRBV11-2 to TRBJ2-3; 12 nucleotides line up with TRBD2. The CDR3 consists of 16 residues. V was pared by 5 bases and J by 4 bases, with 7 bases of the junction left unmatched. Germline V gene lookup returns CDR1 SGHAT and CDR2 FQNNGV. This CDR3 is CASSTLGLAGPDTQYF. CDR3 DNA: TGTGCCAGCAGCACCCTGGGACTAGCGGGTCCAGATACGCAGTATTTT.

This chain connects TRBV10-3 to TRBJ2-3; 8 bases agree with TRBD2. The CDR3 extends over 15 amino acids. The junction had 6 bases not matched to a gene; V was cut back by 7 bases and J by 0 bases. The germline V gene has CDR1 ENHRY and CDR2 SYGVKD. CDR3 in amino acids: CAITLAGRSTDTQYF. The DNA of the CDR3 is TGTGCCATCACCCTAGCGGGCCGAAGCACAGATACGCAGTATTTT.

This chain links TRBV28 with TRBJ1-3; D is unresolved. Germline V gives CDR1 MDHEN, CDR2 SYDVKM. Deletions cut 3 bases from V and 2 bases from J, with 8 bases between. The CDR3 is 14 residues long. The CDR3 DNA follows: TGTGCCAGCAGTTTTCCGGTCCCTGGAAACACCATATATTTT. Translation gives CASSFPVPGNTIYF.